The rows below give T cell receptor beta chains drawn from one sample of a study of T-cell reconstitution after alpha-beta-depleted transplantation in children. TCRdb fed the PCR reads into MiXCR, producing one record per CDR3 protein. The table has 200,000 or so distinct CDR3 sequences, 5% to 7.5% seen once. The starting material was PBMCs, obtained before TCRalphabeta/CD19-depleted stem cell transplant. The receptors were gathered from a girl in the first two years of life with combined immunodeficiency, due to receive a stem cell transplant. Each CDR3 is given with its conserved first and last residue. The D gene is left open where the match is weak. Some rows have no size entry. The others give once, few or many, or a class for an expanded clone.

clone size: many
D gene: -
J gene: TRBJ1-4
V gene: TRBV12-3/TRBV12-4
CDR3 protein: CASSANRATNEKLFF
CDR3 DNA: TGTGCCAGCAGTGCCAACAGGGCCACTAATGAAAAACTGTTTTTT

clone size: -
D gene: TRBD2
J gene: TRBJ2-7
V gene: TRBV29-1
CDR3 protein: CSAQSGDRYEQYF
CDR3 DNA: TGCAGCGCCCAAAGCGGGGACCGCTACGAGCAGTACTTC

clone size: -
D gene: -
J gene: TRBJ1-1
V gene: TRBV7-2
CDR3 protein: CASSLQTEGGGAFF
CDR3 DNA: TGTGCCAGCAGCTTACAGACGGAAGGGGGGGGGGCTTTCTTT

clone size: many
D gene: TRBD2
J gene: TRBJ2-1
V gene: TRBV6-2/TRBV6-3
CDR3 protein: CASTRRERNEQFF
CDR3 DNA: TGTGCCAGCACTCGGCGGGAGCGTAATGAGCAGTTCTTC

clone size: many
D gene: -
J gene: TRBJ2-2
V gene: TRBV29-1
CDR3 protein: CSVEWGAGTGELFF
CDR3 DNA: TGCAGCGTTGAATGGGGGGCTGGAACCGGGGAGCTGTTTTTT

clone size: few
D gene: -
J gene: TRBJ2-4
V gene: TRBV7-2
CDR3 protein: CASSLADGTPKNIQYF
CDR3 DNA: TGTGCCAGCAGCTTAGCGGACGGGACACCGAAAAACATTCAGTACTTC

clone size: -
D gene: -
J gene: TRBJ2-2
V gene: TRBV6-2/TRBV6-3
CDR3 protein: CASSYNPRTGELFF
CDR3 DNA: TGTGCCAGCAGTTACAACCCCAGAACCGGGGAGCTGTTTTTT

clone size: -
D gene: TRBD2
J gene: TRBJ2-5
V gene: TRBV20-1
CDR3 protein: CSARDKGLVAGEVETQYF
CDR3 DNA: TGCAGTGCTAGAGATAAGGGTTTGGTAGCGGGAGAAGTAGAGACCCAGTACTTC

clone size: few
D gene: TRBD1
J gene: TRBJ2-6
V gene: TRBV27
CDR3 protein: CASRRTGSSGANVLTF
CDR3 DNA: TGTGCCAGCAGGAGGACAGGCTCCTCTGGGGCCAACGTCCTGACTTTC

clone size: few
D gene: TRBD1
J gene: TRBJ1-5
V gene: TRBV5-8
CDR3 protein: CASSSGTAFNQPQHF
CDR3 DNA: TGTGCCAGCAGCTCCGGGACAGCCTTCAATCAGCCCCAGCATTTT

clone size: many
D gene: -
J gene: TRBJ2-4
V gene: TRBV2
CDR3 protein: CASTFARVQYF
CDR3 DNA: TGTGCCAGCACGTTCGCAAGGGTTCAGTACTTC

clone size: many
D gene: -
J gene: TRBJ2-1
V gene: TRBV2
CDR3 protein: CASSASWGYNEQFF
CDR3 DNA: TGTGCCAGCAGTGCTTCTTGGGGGTACAATGAGCAGTTCTTC

clone size: -
D gene: TRBD2
J gene: TRBJ2-7
V gene: TRBV28
CDR3 protein: CASTNLAGAYEQYF
CDR3 DNA: TGTGCCAGCACGAATCTAGCGGGAGCTTACGAGCAGTACTTC

clone size: many
D gene: -
J gene: TRBJ2-2
V gene: TRBV7-6
CDR3 protein: CASSVLGPLAGELFF
CDR3 DNA: TGTGCCAGCAGCGTATTGGGACCTCTGGCCGGGGAGCTGTTTTTT

clone size: many
D gene: -
J gene: TRBJ2-7
V gene: TRBV4-3
CDR3 protein: CASSRSRDFYYEQYF
CDR3 DNA: TGCGCCAGCAGCCGGAGCCGGGACTTCTACTACGAGCAGTACTTC

clone size: many
D gene: -
J gene: TRBJ1-1
V gene: TRBV14
CDR3 protein: CASRKGPEAFF
CDR3 DNA: TGTGCCAGCAGAAAAGGGCCTGAAGCTTTCTTT

clone size: -
D gene: TRBD2
J gene: TRBJ2-3
V gene: TRBV5-6
CDR3 protein: CASSMDVAGVGTDTQYF
CDR3 DNA: TGTGCCAGCAGCATGGACGTAGCGGGGGTGGGCACAGATACGCAGTATTTT

clone size: few
D gene: -
J gene: TRBJ2-7
V gene: TRBV7-2
CDR3 protein: CASSPIGGGPYEQYF
CDR3 DNA: TGTGCCAGCAGCCCAATTGGAGGGGGGCCCTACGAGCAGTACTTC

clone size: many
D gene: -
J gene: TRBJ2-5
V gene: TRBV6-6
CDR3 protein: CAILNGETQYF
CDR3 DNA: TGTGCCATACTCAACGGGGAGACCCAGTACTTC

clone size: -
D gene: -
J gene: TRBJ1-3
V gene: TRBV7-9
CDR3 protein: CASSTPDTGNTIYF
CDR3 DNA: TGTGCCAGCAGCACACCCGACACGGGAAACACCATATATTTT

clone size: many
D gene: TRBD2
J gene: TRBJ2-2
V gene: TRBV4-2
CDR3 protein: CASSQAYGRDPNTGELFF
CDR3 DNA: TGTGCCAGCAGCCAAGCCTATGGGAGGGATCCGAACACCGGGGAGCTGTTTTTT

clone size: -
D gene: -
J gene: TRBJ2-2
V gene: TRBV18
CDR3 protein: CASSPPGVPLGLFF
CDR3 DNA: TGTGCCAGCTCACCACCGGGGGTGCCGTTGGGGCTGTTTTTT

clone size: -
D gene: TRBD2
J gene: TRBJ2-3
V gene: TRBV29-1
CDR3 protein: CSVAPGLASTDTQYF
CDR3 DNA: TGCAGCGTTGCTCCGGGACTAGCGAGCACAGATACGCAGTATTTT

clone size: many
D gene: -
J gene: TRBJ2-2
V gene: TRBV6-5
CDR3 protein: CASSYHREGELFF
CDR3 DNA: TGTGCCAGCAGTTACCACAGGGAGGGGGAGCTGTTTTTT

clone size: many
D gene: -
J gene: TRBJ2-7
V gene: TRBV7-7
CDR3 protein: CASSAQGLSEQYF
CDR3 DNA: TGTGCTAGCAGCGCTCAGGGGCTAAGTGAGCAGTACTTC

clone size: many
D gene: -
J gene: TRBJ2-1
V gene: TRBV13
CDR3 protein: CASSPGMHNEQFF
CDR3 DNA: TGTGCCAGCAGCCCCGGGATGCACAATGAGCAGTTCTTC

clone size: many
D gene: TRBD2
J gene: TRBJ2-7
V gene: TRBV20-1
CDR3 protein: CSARGLAGGRSFSSYEQYF
CDR3 DNA: TGCAGTGCTAGGGGACTAGCGGGGGGACGAAGTTTCAGCTCCTACGAGCAGTACTTC

clone size: many
D gene: TRBD1
J gene: TRBJ2-6
V gene: TRBV29-1
CDR3 protein: CSVSHRGHTSGANVLTF
CDR3 DNA: TGCAGCGTCAGTCACAGGGGGCACACCTCTGGGGCCAACGTCCTGACTTTC

clone size: many
D gene: -
J gene: TRBJ2-7
V gene: TRBV15
CDR3 protein: CATSRGWGYEQYF
CDR3 DNA: TGTGCCACCAGCAGAGGGTGGGGTTACGAGCAGTACTTC

clone size: many
D gene: TRBD2
J gene: TRBJ2-1
V gene: TRBV6-5
CDR3 protein: CASSYSSSGRYNEQFF
CDR3 DNA: TGTGCCAGCAGTTACTCGAGTAGCGGGAGGTACAATGAGCAGTTCTTC

clone size: few
D gene: -
J gene: TRBJ1-4
V gene: TRBV7-2
CDR3 protein: CASSLAHGDTKRGPNEKLFF
CDR3 DNA: TGTGCCAGCAGCTTAGCGCATGGAGACACAAAGAGGGGTCCTAATGAAAAACTGTTTTTT

clone size: few
D gene: TRBD2
J gene: TRBJ2-3
V gene: TRBV7-6
CDR3 protein: CASSVDPTSGVTDTQYF
CDR3 DNA: TGTGCCAGCAGCGTAGACCCGACTAGCGGGGTCACAGATACGCAGTATTTT

clone size: -
D gene: TRBD2
J gene: TRBJ2-5
V gene: TRBV7-2
CDR3 protein: CASSPRLAGYQETQYF
CDR3 DNA: TGTGCCAGCAGCCCTCGACTAGCGGGGTACCAAGAGACCCAGTACTTC

clone size: many
D gene: -
J gene: TRBJ2-6
V gene: TRBV7-9
CDR3 protein: CASSGSEVSGANVLTF
CDR3 DNA: TGTGCCAGCAGCGGGTCTGAGGTCTCTGGGGCCAACGTCCTGACTTTC

clone size: -
D gene: TRBD1
J gene: TRBJ2-1
V gene: TRBV6-5
CDR3 protein: CASSYDRVKDEQFF
CDR3 DNA: TGTGCCAGCAGTTACGACAGGGTAAAGGATGAGCAGTTCTTC

clone size: many
D gene: TRBD2
J gene: TRBJ2-7
V gene: TRBV12-3/TRBV12-4
CDR3 protein: CASSSGGFYEQYF
CDR3 DNA: TGTGCCAGCAGTTCGGGGGGGTTCTACGAGCAGTACTTC

clone size: many
D gene: TRBD1
J gene: TRBJ2-1
V gene: TRBV13
CDR3 protein: CASSSPGQGFYNEQFF
CDR3 DNA: TGTGCCAGCAGCTCTCCGGGACAGGGGTTCTACAATGAGCAGTTCTTC

clone size: many
D gene: TRBD2
J gene: TRBJ2-5
V gene: TRBV28
CDR3 protein: CASSFGLVETQYF
CDR3 DNA: TGTGCCAGCAGTTTTGGACTAGTCGAGACCCAGTACTTC

clone size: few
D gene: -
J gene: TRBJ2-3
V gene: TRBV7-6
CDR3 protein: CASSLDGRTVTDTQYF
CDR3 DNA: TGTGCCAGCAGCTTGGACGGACGTACAGTCACAGATACGCAGTATTTT

clone size: many
D gene: TRBD1
J gene: TRBJ2-3
V gene: TRBV7-8
CDR3 protein: CASSLVTGIDTQYF
CDR3 DNA: TGTGCCAGCAGCTTAGTGACAGGGATAGATACGCAGTATTTT

clone size: -
D gene: -
J gene: TRBJ2-5
V gene: TRBV7-2
CDR3 protein: CASSHRTYPETQYF
CDR3 DNA: TGTGCCAGCAGTCACAGAACCTACCCGGAGACCCAGTACTTC